The 8 T cell receptor beta chains in this list originate from one sample, sequenced in a study of T-cell memory formation after mild COVID-19. TCRdb processed the 5' RACE reads anew with MiXCR; each CDR3 protein has one entry. The sample has a few hundred thousand distinct CDR3 sequences, roughly 10% seen once. Sequencing input: PBMCs or a T cell subset sorted from them (not recorded which). These receptor sequences come from a man younger than 30 who had mild COVID-19 (a few samples of this study predate the infection). Cell type and time point are not known.

This clonotype was picked up a small number of times. This chain joins TRBV5-1 and TRBJ1-5; maybe TRBD1 (5 bases). The CDR3 sequence is 15 residues long. V was clipped by 0 bases and J by 3 bases, with 10 bases between them. Germline CDR1 reads SGHRS; CDR2 reads YFSETQ. Written as DNA, the CDR3 is TGCGCCAGCAGCTTGGGGGGGGTCATCAATCAGCCCCAGCATTTT. This codes for CASSLGGVINQPQHF.

J is TRBJ2-7 and V is TRBV6-2 or TRBV6-3; no firm D call. V lost 5 bases and J 5 bases, leaving 16 bases between the germline ends. This CDR3 has 14 amino acids. CDR1 is MNHEY, CDR2 SVGEGT, per germline. The CDR3 loop is CASSHHDSSDEQYV. The CDR3 DNA reads TGTGCCAGCAGTCACCATGATAGTTCTGACGAGCAGTACGTC.

Ten or more counts support this clonotype. The chain employs TRBV20-1 and TRBJ2-2, with D perhaps TRBD2 (6 bases). In germline, CDR1 is DFQATT, CDR2 SNEGSKA (reference sequence). V lost 3 bases to trimming and J lost 0 bases, with 8 bases between them. There are 14 residues in the CDR3. The DNA of the CDR3 is TGCAGTGCTAGGGTAGCGGCGAACACCGGGGAGCTGTTTTTT. Translation gives CSARVAANTGELFF.

This clonotype was seen many times. The gene calls are TRBV7-8 and TRBJ2-5, with D perhaps TRBD1 or TRBD2 (5 bases each). The CDR3 is made up of 17 amino acids. From germline, CDR1 is SGHVS and CDR2 FQNEAQ. V was shortened by 5 bases and J by 5 bases, with 24 bases between the two germline ends. The CDR3 DNA reads TGTGCCAGCAGCCCCGGTGTGGGTCGTGGGGACGGGGAGACCCAGTACTTC. Translated: CASSPGVGRGDGETQYF.

The rearrangement joins TRBV7-2 to TRBJ2-6; D uncertain. CDR1 is SGHTA, CDR2 FQGNSA, per germline. V was clipped by 5 bases and J by 1 base, with 15 bases between them. This CDR3 comprises 17 residues. In DNA, the CDR3 is TGTGCCAGCAGCCCCGGAGAAGGTCGGTCTGGGGCCAACGTCCTGACTTTC. Its protein product is CASSPGEGRSGANVLTF.

This clonotype was detected a few times. The chain has TRBV28 and TRBJ2-3, with TRBD2 identical over 7 bases. Germline V lookup: CDR1 MDHEN, CDR2 SYDVKM. The V gene end was trimmed by 5 bases and the J gene end by 0 bases; junction bases not matched to a gene: 11. The CDR3 covers 17 residues. CDR3 sequence: CASSPHGGLASTDTQYF. CDR3 DNA: TGTGCCAGCAGTCCCCACGGGGGGTTAGCTAGCACAGATACGCAGTATTTT.

The CDR3, as DNA: TGCAGTGCTAGAGATATCGAGGACATAGGGACCAACGGGTCACCCCTCCACTTT. Residues: CSARDIEDIGTNGSPLHF. J is TRBJ1-6 and V is TRBV20-1, with D maybe TRBD1 (5 bases). The CDR3 contains 18 residues. The V gene's germline CDR1 is DFQATT and CDR2 SNEGSKA (reference sequence). V lost 0 bases to trimming and J lost 10 bases, with 25 bases between them.

The V call is TRBV4-3, the J call TRBJ1-6; possibly TRBD1 for D (5 bases). This CDR3 contains 13 residues. Germline CDR1 and CDR2: LGHNA and YSLEER. Trimming pared 0 bases from V and 19 bases from J, leaving 16 bases between. The CDR3 sequence: CASSQEQGTPGHF. CDR3 nucleotides: TGCGCCAGCAGCCAAGAACAAGGGACCCCTGGGCACTTT.